Shown below are 10 T cell receptor beta chains from a single sample sequenced in a study of blood T cells in healthy people across ages. Through a sample-barcoded 5' primer and a J-beta primer mix, a second PCR was run for roughly 6 to 12 cycles. TCRdb re-derived calls from the 5' RACE reads in MiXCR, one entry per CDR3 protein. The profile shows about 650,000 distinct CDR3 sequences, roughly 32% of them singletons. Source material: blood. These receptors were obtained from a woman of 80 years or more in good health.

The table lists this clonotype with many counts. The genes are TRBV7-2 and TRBJ2-5, with D hard to call. Deletions cut 1 base from V and 1 base from J, with 13 bases between. The CDR3 has 16 residues. Germline V gives CDR1 SGHTA, CDR2 FQGNSA. The CDR3 sequence: CASSLDLGFGQETQYF. CDR3 coding DNA: TGTGCCAGCAGCTTAGATTTAGGGTTTGGCCAAGAGACCCAGTACTTC.

About this clonotype: A much larger clone sits a single nucleotide away, making a read error possible. V is TRBV28 and J is TRBJ1-2; D call uncertain. The germline V gene has CDR1 MDHEN and CDR2 SYDVKM. V lost 8 bases to trimming and J lost 4 bases, with 17 bases between them. This CDR3 has 14 amino acids. In nucleotides, the CDR3 is TGTGCCAGCGGTCCGGCGGACCTCTTCTATGGCTACACCTTC. It yields the protein CASGPADLFYGYTF.

This sequence joins TRBV11-2 and TRBJ2-2; D perhaps matches TRBD1 (6 bases). CDR3 length equals 13 residues. CDR1 is SGHAT, CDR2 FQNNGV, per germline. Trimming took 5 bases from V and 6 from J, leaving 10 bases between them. The CDR3 region is CASSRNRAGELFF. The CDR3 bases are TGTGCCAGCAGCCGAAACAGGGCCGGGGAGCTGTTTTTT.

The chain employs TRBV10-3 and TRBJ1-1; a possible D gene is TRBD1 (5 bases). Trimming removed 0 bases at V and 9 bases at J, with 17 bases between. The CDR3 is made up of 15 amino acids. Germline V lookup: CDR1 ENHRY, CDR2 SYGVKD. CDR3 protein: CAISESGLRLPQAFF. The CDR3 DNA reads TGTGCCATCAGTGAGTCGGGACTTCGGCTCCCGCAAGCTTTCTTT.

Worth noting for this clonotype: A much larger clonotype is one base distant, so this may be a read error. The chain joins TRBV9 to TRBJ2-1; D is undetermined. CDR1 and CDR2 (germline): SGDLS, YYNGEE. The CDR3 sequence is 15 residues long. V lost 7 bases and J lost 0, with 14 bases in between. CDR3 loop: CASGLDLTSYNEQFF. The CDR3 DNA reads TGTGCCAGCGGCCTTGACCTAACCTCCTACAATGAGCAGTTCTTC.

This clonotype has a count of ten or more. This chain links TRBV2 with TRBJ2-7; TRBD1 might be the D (7 bases). There are 12 residues in the CDR3. CDR1 is SNHLY, CDR2 FYNNEI, per germline. Trimming took off 6 bases at V and 3 bases at J, with 9 bases between the two ends. Here the CDR3 reads CASRQGGYEQYF. Written as DNA, the CDR3 is TGTGCCAGCAGGCAGGGGGGCTACGAGCAGTACTTC.

This clonotype was seen more than once but under ten times. The chain joins TRBV6-6 to TRBJ2-3; 7 nucleotides line up with TRBD2. CDR1 MNHNY and CDR2 SVGAGI come from the germline V gene (reference sequence). The trim removed 5 bases at V and 6 bases at J, leaving 8 bases unmatched. The CDR3 consists of 14 residues. CDR3 sequence (DNA): TGTGCCAGCAGTAGAGGGCTAGCGGTGGATACGCAGTATTTT. Residues: CASSRGLAVDTQYF.

Regarding this clonotype: The junction departs from the called germline gene at one end, perhaps through a read error. V is TRBV7-2 and J is TRBJ1-3; D gene ambiguous. Germline loops: CDR1 SGHTA, CDR2 FQGNSA. This CDR3 region has 15 residues. CDR3 loop: CVSRPSGFSGNTIYF. Written as DNA, the CDR3 is TGTGTCAGCAGACCAAGTGGTTTCTCTGGAAACACCATATATTTT.

This clonotype was seen at least ten times. The chain couples TRBV7-9 to TRBJ1-5; 9 bases agree with TRBD1. Germline V gives CDR1 SEHNR, CDR2 FQNEAQ (reference sequence). CDR3 size: 16 residues. The V and J ends lost 0 bases and 6 bases, in that order; junction bases with no gene match: 6. DNA of the CDR3: TGTGCCAGCAGCTTAGCCGGGACAGGGTTGGGTCAGCCCCAGCATTTT. Its translation is CASSLAGTGLGQPQHF.

At least ten counts were recorded for this clonotype. V usage is TRBV30 and J usage is TRBJ2-1; D not resolved. Germline lookup yields CDR1 GTSNPN and CDR2 SVGIG (reference sequence). The CDR3 is 14 amino acids. Between the trimmed V and J ends, which lost 3 bases and 3 bases, there was a span of 12 bases. CDR3 in amino acids: CAWRKGSSYNEQFF. As DNA, the CDR3 is TGTGCCTGGAGAAAGGGTAGCAGCTACAATGAGCAGTTCTTC.